This T cell receptor (beta chain) was sequenced in a study of a mutant IDH1 vaccine in newly diagnosed glioma. Whole-study context: The treated group averaged approximately 42 years old and was roughly 62% male, about 40% female. The therapy given earlier, which was standard therapy, consisted of radiotherapy, temozolomide, or both, and most of the patients received both.

Measured with immunoSEQ multiplex PCR; TCRdb has only the in-frame clones, and not every one. The sample holds tens of thousands of clones; roughly 80% are singletons and the top ten take 7.4%. Time point reported: baseline, week 1 (first vaccination visit). Treatment noted: pre-vaccination baseline after standard-of-care therapy. New WHO grade 3 or 4 astrocytomas that were IDH1-mutant and ATRX-lost occurred in the donors. General study points: Immune responses induced by the vaccine were seen in just over 90% of patients, spanning multiple MHC alleles.

A remark on this clone: Its specificity is unknown.

This receptor was identified in a woman aged 45-65 years with glioma. Material: PBMCs, obtained from a glioma patient treated with radiotherapy, temozolomide or both.

Here the CDR3 reads CASSSDSREAFF. As DNA, the CDR3 is TGTGCCAGCAGTAGCGACAGTCGGGAAGCTTTCTTT. V gene TRBV2 combines with J gene TRBJ1-1; a possible D gene is TRBD1 (5 bases). Per the germline V gene, CDR1 is SNHLY and CDR2 is FYNNEI. Trimming removed 5 bases at V and 8 bases at J, with 12 bases between. CDR3 length: 12 amino acids.